The clone carrying this T cell receptor (beta chain) was counted between two and nine times. The antigen is not known. The CDR3 consists of 15 residues. Germline CDR1 is SGHAT and CDR2 is FQNNGV. J lost 7 bases, V lost 5 bases, and 9 bases had no gene match. The entry originates in a study of CD8 T cells in ankylosing spondylitis. In TCRdb, the 5' RACE reads were re-called with MiXCR into one record per CDR3 protein. The data hold roughly 370,000 distinct CDR3 sequences, with 20% to 25% observed a single time. Study-level points and caveats: A motif of fewer than ten highly homologous TCR beta variants was seen as apparently characteristic of ankylosing spondylitis blood.

Sequencing input: blood, either unsorted or a sorted T cell fraction (not recorded which). The source is a male donor with ankylosing spondylitis. The rearrangement joins TRBV11-2 to TRBJ2-1, with 9 bases lining up with TRBD2. The CDR3 region is CASSPGTSRGNEQFF. The CDR3 coding sequence is TGTGCCAGCAGCCCGGGGACTAGCCGGGGTAATGAGCAGTTCTTC.